The rows below give T cell receptor beta chains drawn from one sample of a study of human T cells and chemical hapten exposure. TCRdb processed the RACE reads anew with MiXCR; each CDR3 protein has one entry. The data hold over 100,000 distinct CDR3 sequences, with about 9% observed a single time. The source material was whole blood. The receptors were sampled from a male donor in good health. Some clones in this sample may be carry-over from other donors' samples. Both conserved end residues are part of each CDR3. D genes are given only for firm matches. Rows may omit the clone size; those that give it use once, few, many or a size class.

j_call,clone_size,v_call,d_call,cdr3_aa,cdr3_nt
TRBJ2-3,few,TRBV27,-,CASSLWAGAPTDTQYF,TGTGCCAGCAGTTTATGGGCCGGAGCCCCCACAGATACGCAGTATTTT
TRBJ2-7,few,TRBV5-1,TRBD2,CASSLDPSSGRASGEQYF,TGCGCCAGCAGCTTGGATCCCTCTAGCGGGAGGGCCTCTGGCGAGCAGTACTTC
TRBJ2-7,few,TRBV6-5,-,CASSYGSGYEQYF,TGTGCCAGCAGTTATGGATCGGGTTACGAGCAGTACTTC
TRBJ1-2,many,TRBV7-9,-,CASSLASSDGYTF,TGTGCCAGCAGCTTAGCTTCTTCAGATGGCTACACCTTC
TRBJ2-2,few,TRBV5-1,-,CASSFRDIRVTGELFF,TGCGCCAGCAGCTTCCGGGACATAAGGGTTACCGGGGAGCTGTTTTTT
TRBJ2-7,-,TRBV7-9,TRBD1,CASSAPPGTGGFEQYF,TGTGCCAGCAGCGCCCCCCCCGGGACAGGGGGTTTCGAGCAGTACTTC
TRBJ1-4,-,TRBV25-1,-,CASSGTSGTLSTNEKLFF,TGTGCCAGCAGTGGAACCTCCGGGACCCTATCGACTAATGAAAAACTGTTTTTT
TRBJ2-3,-,TRBV7-9,-,CASSSRARDTQYF,TGTGCCAGCAGCTCCAGGGCCCGGGATACGCAGTATTTT
TRBJ2-4,many,TRBV20-1,TRBD1,CSASGTVKNIQYF,TGCAGTGCTAGTGGGACAGTTAAAAACATTCAGTACTTC
TRBJ2-1,-,TRBV23-1,TRBD2,CASSQSRLAGSPCEQFF,TGCGCCAGCAGTCAATCGAGGCTAGCGGGATCCCCGTGTGAGCAGTTCTTC
TRBJ1-5,few,TRBV12-3/TRBV12-4,TRBD1,CASSLEGARNQPQHF,TGTGCCAGCAGTTTAGAGGGGGCTCGCAATCAGCCCCAGCATTTT
TRBJ2-1,-,TRBV12-3/TRBV12-4,TRBD2,CASSLSLAGGRGKFF,TGTGCCAGCAGTTTATCGCTAGCGGGGGGGCGGGGTAAGTTCTTC
TRBJ1-1,many,TRBV10-3,TRBD1,CAITDRGLNTEAFF,TGTGCCATCACGGACAGGGGACTTAACACTGAAGCTTTCTTT
TRBJ2-2,many,TRBV6-6,TRBD1,CASSSPGQGGTGELFF,TGTGCCAGCAGTTCACCGGGACAGGGTGGCACCGGGGAGCTGTTTTTT
TRBJ2-1,few,TRBV4-1,-,CASSQEGGRAAYNEQFF,TGCGCCAGCAGCCAAGAAGGGGGGAGGGCAGCCTACAATGAGCAGTTCTTC
TRBJ2-7,many,TRBV5-1,-,CASSLGPSQNEQYF,TGCGCCAGCAGCTTGGGGCCCTCTCAGAACGAGCAGTACTTC
TRBJ2-1,few,TRBV19,-,CASTDGGRATNEQFF,TGTGCCAGTACCGATGGGGGCCGGGCCACAAATGAGCAGTTCTTC
TRBJ2-1,few,TRBV10-3,TRBD1,CAAKPGQGNDEQFF,TGTGCCGCCAAACCGGGACAGGGGAACGATGAGCAGTTCTTC
TRBJ2-7,few,TRBV18,-,CASSPRTGDNSYEQYF,TGTGCCAGCTCACCAAGAACCGGGGACAACTCCTACGAGCAGTACTTC
TRBJ2-1,many,TRBV5-1,-,CASSSDTTSYNEQFF,TGCGCCAGCAGCTCGGACACCACCTCCTACAATGAGCAGTTCTTC
TRBJ2-2,-,TRBV6-5,TRBD2,CASSLAGVDVNTGGLFF,TGTGCCAGCAGTCTAGCGGGAGTAGACGTCAACACCGGGGGGCTGTTTTTT
TRBJ2-2,-,TRBV18,TRBD2,CASSPLAGGETGELFF,TGTGCCAGCTCACCACTAGCGGGAGGTGAAACCGGGGAGCTGTTTTTT
TRBJ1-1,many,TRBV7-8,-,CASSLEVQTFEGANTEAFF,TGTGCCAGCAGCTTAGAGGTGCAGACATTTGAAGGGGCGAACACTGAAGCTTTCTTT
TRBJ1-1,-,TRBV15,-,CATSRVQVTEAFF,TGTGCCACCAGCAGAGTACAGGTTACTGAAGCTTTCTTT
TRBJ1-2,few,TRBV4-1,TRBD1,CASSNDRGDYGYTF,TGCGCCAGCAGCAACGACAGGGGGGACTATGGCTACACCTTC
TRBJ2-3,few,TRBV6-6,TRBD2,CASRETSGSSIPYF,TGTGCCAGCAGAGAGACTAGCGGGAGTTCCATACCGTATTTT
TRBJ2-2,-,TRBV7-9,TRBD2,CASTSGGANTGELFF,TGTGCCAGCACCTCCGGGGGGGCGAACACCGGGGAGCTGTTTTTT
TRBJ1-2,many,TRBV3-1,TRBD1,CASSQVPRGRLYGYTF,TGTGCCAGCAGCCAAGTCCCCAGGGGGCGTCTTTATGGCTACACCTTC
TRBJ2-5,-,TRBV27,-,CASGGRGRIGQETQYF,TGTGCCAGCGGCGGCAGGGGCCGTATTGGGCAAGAGACCCAGTACTTC
TRBJ2-2,many,TRBV29-1,TRBD1,CSARGIGQGVIGELFF,TGCAGCGCCAGAGGGATCGGACAGGGGGTGATCGGGGAGCTGTTTTTT
TRBJ1-2,many,TRBV3-1,TRBD1,CASSPGTGEVYGYTF,TGTGCCAGCAGCCCCGGGACAGGGGAGGTCTATGGCTACACCTTC